This TCR beta chain was observed in a study of response to subunit inactivated influenza vaccine. Study-wide points: Authors proposed each seasonal influenza vaccination draws in few new T cells.

As for this clonotype: The target antigen is unknown.

Trimming took 3 bases from V and 0 from J; bases not matched to a gene: 10. The length of the CDR3 is 17 residues. Germline CDR1 ENHRY, CDR2 SYGVKD. One entry per CDR3 protein results from TCRdb running MiXCR on the RT-PCR reads. The sample has more than 700,000 distinct CDR3 sequences; approximately 21% are singletons. The V and J genes are TRBV10-3 and TRBJ2-7; 8 bases line up with TRBD2. The starting material was PBMCs from blood, obtained 4 to 6 days after vaccination. The source is a man between 45 and 60 years old who received an inactivated influenza vaccine. CDR3 coding DNA: TGTGCCATCAGTGATTTGGCCTTAGCGGGGATCTCCTACGAGCAGTACTTC. Translation: CAISDLALAGISYEQYF.